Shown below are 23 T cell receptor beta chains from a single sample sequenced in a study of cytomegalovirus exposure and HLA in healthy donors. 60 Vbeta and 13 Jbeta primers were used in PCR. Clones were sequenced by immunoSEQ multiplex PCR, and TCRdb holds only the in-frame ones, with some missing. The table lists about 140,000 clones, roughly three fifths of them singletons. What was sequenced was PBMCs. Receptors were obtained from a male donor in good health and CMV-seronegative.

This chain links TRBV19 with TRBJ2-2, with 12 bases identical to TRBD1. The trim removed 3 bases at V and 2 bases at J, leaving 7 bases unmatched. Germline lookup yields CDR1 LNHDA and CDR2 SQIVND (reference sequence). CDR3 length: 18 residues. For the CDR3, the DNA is TGTGCCAGTAGTATGGGACAGGGGGCGCCCAGAAACACCGGGGAGCTGTTTTTT. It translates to CASSMGQGAPRNTGELFF.

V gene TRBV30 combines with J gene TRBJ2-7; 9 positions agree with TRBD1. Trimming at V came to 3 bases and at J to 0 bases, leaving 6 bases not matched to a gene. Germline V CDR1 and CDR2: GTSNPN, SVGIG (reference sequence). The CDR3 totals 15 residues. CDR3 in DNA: TGTGCCTGGAGGAGCGACAGGGGGATCTCCTACGAGCAGTACTTC. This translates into CAWRSDRGISYEQYF. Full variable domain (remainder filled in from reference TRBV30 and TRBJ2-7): SQTIHQWPATLVQPVGSPLSLECTVEGTSNPNLYWYRQAAGRGLQLLFYSVGIGQISSEVPQNLSASRPQDRQFILSSKKLLLSDSGFYLCAWRSDRGISYEQYFGPGTRLTVT.

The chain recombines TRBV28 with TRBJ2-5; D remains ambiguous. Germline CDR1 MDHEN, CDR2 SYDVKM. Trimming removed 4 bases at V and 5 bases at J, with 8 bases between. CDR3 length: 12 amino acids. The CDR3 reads CASSSPVETQYF. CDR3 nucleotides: TGTGCCAGCAGTTCCCCGGTGGAGACCCAGTACTTC.

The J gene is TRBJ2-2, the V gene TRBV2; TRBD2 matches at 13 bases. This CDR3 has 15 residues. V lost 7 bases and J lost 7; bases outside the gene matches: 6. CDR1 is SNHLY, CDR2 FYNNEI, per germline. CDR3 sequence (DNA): TGTGCCAGCACTACTAGCGGGGGGGCCATCGGGGAGCTGTTTTTT. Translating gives CASTTSGGAIGELFF.

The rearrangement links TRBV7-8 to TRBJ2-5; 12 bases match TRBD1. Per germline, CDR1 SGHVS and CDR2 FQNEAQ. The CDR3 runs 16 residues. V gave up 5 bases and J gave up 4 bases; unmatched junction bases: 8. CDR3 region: CASSAYRDRGRETQYF. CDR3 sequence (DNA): TGTGCCAGCAGCGCCTACCGGGACAGGGGGCGAGAGACCCAGTACTTC.

The CDR3 loop is CASSLYDRGDGYTF. In DNA, the CDR3 is TGTGCCAGCAGCTTATACGACAGGGGGGATGGCTACACCTTC. This chain connects TRBV7-3 to TRBJ1-2, with 9 bases matching TRBD1. V was clipped by 2 bases and J by 6 bases; unmatched bases: 4. Germline CDR1 and CDR2: SGHTA and FQGTGA. The CDR3 is 14 residues long. Variable domain in full (rest from reference TRBV7-3 and TRBJ1-2): GAGVSQTPSNKVTEKGKYVELRCDPISGHTALYWYRQSLGQGPEFLIYFQGTGAADDSGLPNDRFFAVRPEGSVSTLKIQRTERGDSAVYLCASSLYDRGDGYTFGSGTRLTVV.

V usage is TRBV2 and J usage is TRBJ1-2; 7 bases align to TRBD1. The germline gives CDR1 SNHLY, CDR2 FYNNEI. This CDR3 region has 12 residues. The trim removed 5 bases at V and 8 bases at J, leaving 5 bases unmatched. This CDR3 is CASSTHRGGYTF. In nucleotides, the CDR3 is TGTGCCAGCAGTACCCACAGGGGCGGCTACACCTTC.

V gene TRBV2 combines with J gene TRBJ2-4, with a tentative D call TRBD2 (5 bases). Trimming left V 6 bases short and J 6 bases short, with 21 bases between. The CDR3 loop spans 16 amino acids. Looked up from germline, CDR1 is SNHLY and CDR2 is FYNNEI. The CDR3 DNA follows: TGTGCCAGCAGAGCTCCACAACCCACTGGAGGAAACATTCAGTACTTC. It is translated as CASRAPQPTGGNIQYF. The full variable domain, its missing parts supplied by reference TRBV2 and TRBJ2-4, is EPEVTQTPSHQVTQMGQEVILRCVPISNHLYFYWYRQILGQKVEFLVSFYNNEISEKSEIFDDQFSVERPDGSNFTLKIRSTKLEDSAMYFCASRAPQPTGGNIQYFGAGTRLSVL.

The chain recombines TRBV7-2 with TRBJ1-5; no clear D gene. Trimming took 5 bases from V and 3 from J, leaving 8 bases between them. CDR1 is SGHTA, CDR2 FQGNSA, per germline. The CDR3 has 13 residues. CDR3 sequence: CASSPQINQPQHF. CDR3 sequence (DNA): TGTGCCAGCAGCCCTCAGATCAATCAGCCCCAGCATTTT.

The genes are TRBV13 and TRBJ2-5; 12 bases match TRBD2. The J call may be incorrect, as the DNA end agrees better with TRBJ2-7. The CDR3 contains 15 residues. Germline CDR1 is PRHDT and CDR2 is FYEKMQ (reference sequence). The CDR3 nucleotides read TGTGCCAGCAGCCCCGGACTAGCGGGGAGTTACGAGCAGTACTTC. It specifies CASSPGLAGSYEQYF.

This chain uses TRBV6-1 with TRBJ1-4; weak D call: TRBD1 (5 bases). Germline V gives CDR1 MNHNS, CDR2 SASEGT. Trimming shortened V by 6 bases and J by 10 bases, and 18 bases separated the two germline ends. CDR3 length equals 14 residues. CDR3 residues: CASSATETQGKLFF. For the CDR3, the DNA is TGTGCCAGCAGCGCCACAGAGACTCAGGGAAAACTGTTTTTT.

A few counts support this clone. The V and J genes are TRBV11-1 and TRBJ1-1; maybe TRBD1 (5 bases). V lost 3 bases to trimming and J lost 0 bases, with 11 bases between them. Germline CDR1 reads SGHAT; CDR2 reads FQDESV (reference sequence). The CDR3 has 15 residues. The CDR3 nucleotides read TGTGCCAGCAGCTTCGACAGCCCCATGAACACTGAAGCTTTCTTT. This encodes CASSFDSPMNTEAFF.

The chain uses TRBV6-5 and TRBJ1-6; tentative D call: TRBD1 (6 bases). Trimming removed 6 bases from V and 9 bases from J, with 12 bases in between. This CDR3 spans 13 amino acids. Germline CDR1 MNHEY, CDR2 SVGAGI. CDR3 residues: CASRGHGGSPLHF. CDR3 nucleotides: TGTGCCAGCAGGGGACACGGCGGTTCACCCCTCCACTTT.

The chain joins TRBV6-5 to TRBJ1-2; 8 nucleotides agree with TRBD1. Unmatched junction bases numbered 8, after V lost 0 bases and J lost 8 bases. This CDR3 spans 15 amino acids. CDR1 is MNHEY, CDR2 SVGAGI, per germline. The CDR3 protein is CASSYSIRGQYGYTF. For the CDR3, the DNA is TGTGCCAGCAGTTACTCTATCAGGGGGCAGTACGGCTACACCTTC.

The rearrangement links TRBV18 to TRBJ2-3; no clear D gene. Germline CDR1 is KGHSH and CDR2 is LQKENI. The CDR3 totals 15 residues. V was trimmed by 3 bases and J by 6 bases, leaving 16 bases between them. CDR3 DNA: TGTGCCAGCTCACCTCTCGAGGAGTCGAGGGATACGCAGTATTTT. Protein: CASSPLEESRDTQYF.

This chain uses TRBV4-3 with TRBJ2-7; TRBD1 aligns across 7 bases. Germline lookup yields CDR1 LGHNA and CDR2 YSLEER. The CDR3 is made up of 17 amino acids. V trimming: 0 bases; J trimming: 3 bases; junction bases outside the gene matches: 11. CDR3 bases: TGCGCCAGCAGCCAAGATGCCAAGGGACAGCTGGGCTACGAGCAGTACTTC. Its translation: CASSQDAKGQLGYEQYF.

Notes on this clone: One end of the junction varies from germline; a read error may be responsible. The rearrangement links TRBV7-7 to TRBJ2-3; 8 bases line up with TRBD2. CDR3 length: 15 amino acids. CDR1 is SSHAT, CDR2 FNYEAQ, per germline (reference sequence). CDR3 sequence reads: CASSLYGGEADTQYF. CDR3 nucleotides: TGTGCTAGCAGCTTATACGGGGGGGAGGCAGATACGCAGTATTTT.

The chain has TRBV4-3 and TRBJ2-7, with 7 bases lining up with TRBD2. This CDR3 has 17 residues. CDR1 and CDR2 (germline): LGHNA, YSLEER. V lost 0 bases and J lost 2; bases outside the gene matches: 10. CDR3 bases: TGCGCCAGCAGCCAAGATTACAGCGGGGAAATAACCTACGAGCAGTACTTC. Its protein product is CASSQDYSGEITYEQYF.

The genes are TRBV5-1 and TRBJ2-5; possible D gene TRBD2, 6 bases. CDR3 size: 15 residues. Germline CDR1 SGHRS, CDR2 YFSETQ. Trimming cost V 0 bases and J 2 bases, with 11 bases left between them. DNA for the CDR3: TGCGCCAGCAGCTTGGTTTCTGCGGGGCAAGAGACCCAGTACTTC. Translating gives CASSLVSAGQETQYF.

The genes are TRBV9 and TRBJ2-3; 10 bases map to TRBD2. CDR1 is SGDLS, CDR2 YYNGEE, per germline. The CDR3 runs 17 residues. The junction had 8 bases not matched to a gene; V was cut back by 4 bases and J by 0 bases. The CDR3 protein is CASSPRASGGSTDTQYF. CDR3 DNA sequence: TGTGCCAGCAGCCCAAGGGCTAGCGGGGGTAGCACAGATACGCAGTATTTT.

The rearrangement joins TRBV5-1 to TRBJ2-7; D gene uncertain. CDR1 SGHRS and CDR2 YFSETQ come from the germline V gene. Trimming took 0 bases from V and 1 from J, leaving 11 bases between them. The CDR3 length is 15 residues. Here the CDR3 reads CASSLATVRSYEQYF. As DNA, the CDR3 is TGCGCCAGCAGCTTGGCTACTGTAAGATCCTACGAGCAGTACTTC.

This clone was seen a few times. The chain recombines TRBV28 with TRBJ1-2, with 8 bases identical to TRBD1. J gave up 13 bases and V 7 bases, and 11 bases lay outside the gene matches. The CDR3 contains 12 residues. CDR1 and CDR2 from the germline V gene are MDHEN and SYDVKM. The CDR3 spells CASKTGGVRSTF. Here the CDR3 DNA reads TGTGCCAGCAAAACAGGGGGAGTTCGGTCCACCTTC.

This chain's CDR3 is CASSRQAGPNTGELFF. For the CDR3, the DNA is TGTGCCAGCAGTCGCCAAGCGGGGCCTAACACCGGGGAGCTGTTTTTT. V usage is TRBV28 and J usage is TRBJ2-2, with 7 positions matching TRBD2. V lost 5 bases, J lost 2 bases, and 8 bases stayed unmatched. This CDR3 is built from 16 residues. CDR1 is MDHEN and CDR2 is SYDVKM in the germline V gene.